What follows are 20 T cell receptor beta chains derived from one specimen sequenced in a study of blood T cell repertoires in COVID-19. The data were produced by immunoSEQ multiplex PCR, yet TCRdb's version contains in-frame clones alone and is incomplete. The table lists under 300,000 clones, 88% of them singletons. Sequenced input: PBMCs or T cells enriched from blood (not recorded which). The receptors shown here come from an older woman in a cohort exposed to, infected with or recovered from COVID-19 (not recorded which).

This sequence joins TRBV10-1 and TRBJ2-2; TRBD2 aligns across 8 bases. The length of the CDR3 is 13 residues. Germline CDR1 reads WNHNN; CDR2 reads SYGVQD (reference sequence). Trimming cost V 8 bases and J 7 bases; bases outside gene matches: 6. The CDR3, as DNA: TGCGCCAGCCAGACGACTAGCGACGGGGAGCTGTTTTTT. The encoded protein is CASQTTSDGELFF.

This chain connects TRBV7-8 to TRBJ1-5; D may be TRBD1 (6 bases). V was trimmed by 5 bases and J by 0 bases, leaving 14 bases between them. The CDR3 has 16 amino acids. Germline CDR1 SGHVS, CDR2 FQNEAQ. DNA of the CDR3: TGTGCCAGCAGCCCAGGGGCCCCCCTTAGCAATCAGCCCCAGCATTTT. Translation: CASSPGAPLSNQPQHF.

This chain uses TRBV2 with TRBJ2-3; D call uncertain. V lost 4 bases and J 5 bases, leaving 7 bases between the germline ends. Looked up from germline, CDR1 is SNHLY and CDR2 is FYNNEI. The CDR3 sequence is 12 residues long. The chain's CDR3 is CASSGLKDTQYF. The CDR3 region has the DNA TGTGCCAGCAGTGGGCTGAAAGATACGCAGTATTTT. Using reference TRBV2 and TRBJ2-3 for the parts outside the CDR3, the full variable domain is EPEVTQTPSHQVTQMGQEVILRCVPISNHLYFYWYRQILGQKVEFLVSFYNNEISEKSEIFDDQFSVERPDGSNFTLKIRSTKLEDSAMYFCASSGLKDTQYFGPGTRLTVL.

This chain uses TRBV19 with TRBJ2-3; 12 positions agree with TRBD2. The CDR3 covers 14 residues. CDR1 and CDR2 (germline): LNHDA, SQIVND (reference sequence). With V trimmed by 6 bases and J by 5 bases, 3 bases remained unmatched. CDR3 bases: TGTGCCAGTAGGACTAGCGGGAGAGGAGATACGCAGTATTTT. It translates to CASRTSGRGDTQYF.

This sequence joins TRBV13 and TRBJ2-3, with 10 bases aligning to TRBD1. The V and J ends lost 5 bases and 0 bases, in that order; junction bases with no gene match: 5. CDR3 size: 16 residues. Germline CDR1 is PRHDT and CDR2 is FYEKMQ (reference sequence). CDR3 region: CASSPRTGGSTDTQYF. Written as DNA, the CDR3 is TGTGCCAGCAGCCCAAGGACAGGGGGAAGCACAGATACGCAGTATTTT.

In its sample, this clone was seen a few times. V and J are TRBV19 and TRBJ2-1; weak D call: TRBD2 (6 bases). Between the trimmed V and J ends, which lost 5 bases and 6 bases, there was a span of 17 bases. The CDR3 runs to 15 residues. Per the germline V gene, CDR1 is LNHDA and CDR2 is SQIVND (reference sequence). The CDR3 DNA is TGTGCCAGTAGTGAGGGACTGCGGTCGGGCAATGAGCAGTTCTTC. Amino acids: CASSEGLRSGNEQFF.

This chain links TRBV29-1 with TRBJ2-1; 10 bases align to TRBD2. This CDR3 has 14 amino acids. J was trimmed by 2 bases and V by 5 bases; bases with no gene match: 3. From germline, CDR1 is SQVTM and CDR2 ANQGSEA. The CDR3 loop reads CSVSLAGAYNEQFF. CDR3 coding DNA: TGCAGCGTTTCCCTAGCGGGGGCCTACAATGAGCAGTTCTTC.

The chain uses TRBV2 and TRBJ1-2; 7 bases line up with TRBD1. This CDR3 contains 16 residues. V dropped 4 bases and J dropped 4; count of bases not matched to a gene: 12. Germline-derived CDR1 and CDR2 are SNHLY and FYNNEI. CDR3 coding DNA: TGTGCCAGCAGTGTTAGGGCAGGGGGTCGTGGCTATGGCTACACCTTC. Protein product: CASSVRAGGRGYGYTF.

This clone came up once. The V call is TRBV2, the J call TRBJ2-1; 16 nucleotides match TRBD2. CDR3 length equals 14 residues. CDR1 is SNHLY, CDR2 FYNNEI, per germline. V lost 9 bases to trimming and J lost 6 bases; unmatched junction nucleotides: 2. CDR3 protein: CASGTSGRANEQFF. For the CDR3, the DNA is TGTGCCAGTGGGACTAGCGGGAGGGCCAATGAGCAGTTCTTC.

The rearrangement joins TRBV6-4 to TRBJ2-5, with TRBD2 identical over 13 bases. The CDR3 spans 21 residues. The ends lost 0 bases at V and 3 bases at J; junction bases unmatched: 16. From germline, CDR1 is MRHNA and CDR2 SNTAGT. CDR3 in amino acids: CASSDSQLAGGPDAFEETQYF. The CDR3 nucleotides read TGTGCCAGCAGTGACTCCCAACTAGCGGGAGGGCCGGACGCGTTTGAAGAGACCCAGTACTTC.

This clone was observed a single time. This chain joins TRBV7-2 and TRBJ2-5; the match to TRBD2 covers 13 bases. CDR3 length equals 16 residues. From germline, CDR1 is SGHTA and CDR2 FQGNSA. Trimming removed 5 bases from V and 7 bases from J; junction bases left unmatched: 10. CDR3 DNA: TGTGCCAGCAGCATAACCGGGACTAGCGGGATTAGGACCCAGTACTTC. Its protein is CASSITGTSGIRTQYF.

This rearrangement joins TRBV6-5 to TRBJ2-7, with 7 bases that match TRBD1. J lost 2 bases, V lost 4 bases, and 8 bases had no gene match. The length of the CDR3 is 15 residues. CDR1 is MNHEY and CDR2 is SVGAGI in the germline V gene. The CDR3, as DNA: TGTGCCAGCAGTTTAGACAGGGCCTCTACCTACGAGCAGTACTTC. Translated, it gives CASSLDRASTYEQYF.

The chain has TRBV27 and TRBJ2-3; the D gene is possibly TRBD1 (6 bases). V was shortened by 2 bases and J by 2 bases, with 14 bases between the two germline ends. The CDR3 has 16 amino acids. CDR1 and CDR2 from the germline V gene are MNHEY and SMNVEV (reference sequence). The CDR3 DNA is TGTGCCAGCAGTTTAGGTACTGGGGGACACACAGATACGCAGTATTTT. Amino acid sequence: CASSLGTGGHTDTQYF.

V gene TRBV6-5 combines with J gene TRBJ2-1; TRBD2 matches 8 bases. The V segment lost 5 bases and the J segment 8 bases; nucleotides outside the gene matches: 11. The CDR3 consists of 15 residues. Germline V gene data show CDR1 as MNHEY and CDR2 as SVGAGI. CDR3 DNA: TGTGCCAGCAGTACCACCGCGGGAGGTTCGTATGAGCAGTTCTTC. Protein: CASSTTAGGSYEQFF.

This chain links TRBV7-2 with TRBJ2-3, with 12 bases that match TRBD2. Germline V gene sequence: CDR1 SGHTA, CDR2 FQGNSA. The CDR3 covers 18 residues. Unmatched junction bases numbered 11, after V lost 5 bases and J lost 2 bases. CDR3 residues: CASSPLAGGSTATDTQYF. DNA for the CDR3: TGTGCCAGCAGCCCCCTAGCGGGAGGGTCCACGGCCACAGATACGCAGTATTTT.

The genes are TRBV9 and TRBJ2-1; D remains ambiguous. CDR3 size: 14 residues. Germline CDR1 SGDLS, CDR2 YYNGEE. The V and J ends lost 3 bases and 5 bases respectively, with 12 bases between them. DNA for the CDR3: TGTGCCAGCAGCGCCCCCACCTGGCACAATGAGCAGTTCTTC. It specifies CASSAPTWHNEQFF.

This chain joins TRBV23-1 and TRBJ2-2; unclear D gene. TRBV23-1 falls under the ORF class, with uncertain function. The V end was cut by 4 bases, the J end by 5 bases, with 8 bases between. This CDR3 is 13 amino acids long. The CDR3 loop reads CASSPNSTGELFF. CDR3 sequence (DNA): TGCGCCAGCAGTCCTAACAGTACCGGGGAGCTGTTTTTT.

The rearrangement uses TRBV29-1 and TRBJ1-1; possibly TRBD1 for D (5 bases). This CDR3 region has 13 residues. V shed 6 bases and J shed 0 bases, with 11 bases lying between them. Looked up from germline, CDR1 is SQVTM and CDR2 is ANQGSEA. For the CDR3, the DNA is TGCAGCGTGCGGGGCGGAGTGAACACTGAAGCTTTCTTT. Its translation: CSVRGGVNTEAFF.

This rearrangement joins TRBV10-2 to TRBJ1-5, with a weak D call TRBD1 (5 bases). This CDR3 is built from 15 residues. Per germline, CDR1 WSHSY and CDR2 SAAADI. V was cut by 10 bases and J by 1 base, with 17 bases left in between. DNA of the CDR3: TGCGCCACTGCACGGGGAGGGGAGAGCAATCAGCCCCAGCATTTT. Translated: CATARGGESNQPQHF.

The chain uses TRBV12-3 or TRBV12-4 and TRBJ1-3; TRBD1 agrees at 11 bases. The CDR3 spans 13 residues. The J segment lost 9 bases and the V segment lost 3 bases, leaving 1 base of the junction unmatched. The CDR3 coding sequence is TGTGCCAGCAGTTTTGGGACAGGGGGCACCATATATTTT. Protein: CASSFGTGGTIYF.